This T cell receptor (beta chain) was obtained from a study of type 1 and type 2 diabetes patients. The PCR template was genomic DNA. Amplification of the beta chain CDR3 used 30 forward and 13 reverse multiplex primers. TCRdb recomputed calls from the multiplex PCR reads with MiXCR, one row per CDR3 protein. The sample has about 290,000 distinct CDR3 sequences, roughly 48% seen once. Germline-derived CDR1 and CDR2 are MNHEY and SVGAGI. This CDR3 region has 15 residues. The V segment lost 4 bases and the J segment 3 bases; nucleotides outside the gene matches: 8. The chain carries TRBV6-5 and TRBJ1-1, with TRBD1 matching 7 bases. This TCR derives from a man between 18 and 29 years old with type 2 diabetes. Sequenced sample: peripheral blood mononuclear cells (PBMCs). In nucleotides, the CDR3 is TGTGCCAGCAGTTTCCGATCAACAGGGGACACTGAAGCTTTCTTT. Its protein product is CASSFRSTGDTEAFF.